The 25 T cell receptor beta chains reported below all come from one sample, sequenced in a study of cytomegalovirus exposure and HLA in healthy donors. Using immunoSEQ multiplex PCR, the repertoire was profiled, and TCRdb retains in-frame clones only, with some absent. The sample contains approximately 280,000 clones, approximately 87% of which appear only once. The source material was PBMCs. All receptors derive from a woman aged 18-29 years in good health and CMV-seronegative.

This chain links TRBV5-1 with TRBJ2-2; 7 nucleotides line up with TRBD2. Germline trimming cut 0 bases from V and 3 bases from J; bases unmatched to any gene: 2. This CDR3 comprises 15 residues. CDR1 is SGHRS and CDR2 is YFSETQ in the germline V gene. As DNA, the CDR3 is TGCGCCAGCAGCTTGGGACTAGCAGACACCGGGGAGCTGTTTTTT. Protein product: CASSLGLADTGELFF.

CDR3 protein: CASSPQDRRNQPQHF. The CDR3 DNA sequence: TGCGCCAGCAGCCCCCAGGACAGGAGGAATCAGCCCCAGCATTTT. The chain carries TRBV4-1 and TRBJ1-5; TRBD1 agrees at 7 bases. The CDR3 length is 15 residues. The junction had 7 bases not matched to a gene; V was cut back by 4 bases and J by 4 bases. Germline lookup yields CDR1 MGHRA and CDR2 YSYEKL.

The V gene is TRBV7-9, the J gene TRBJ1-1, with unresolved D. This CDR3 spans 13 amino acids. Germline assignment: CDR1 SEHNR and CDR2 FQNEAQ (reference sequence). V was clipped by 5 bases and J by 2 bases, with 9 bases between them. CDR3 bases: TGTGCCAGCAGCACGCGGATTAACACTGAAGCTTTCTTT. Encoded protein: CASSTRINTEAFF.

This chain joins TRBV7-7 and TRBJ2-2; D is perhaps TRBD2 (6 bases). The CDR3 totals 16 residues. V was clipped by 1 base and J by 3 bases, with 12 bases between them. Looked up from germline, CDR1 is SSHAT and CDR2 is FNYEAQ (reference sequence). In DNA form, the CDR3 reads TGTGCCAGCAGCTTAGGTGCGGGATATGACACCGGGGAGCTGTTTTTT. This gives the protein CASSLGAGYDTGELFF. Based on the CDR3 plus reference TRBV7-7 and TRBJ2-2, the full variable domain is GAGVSQSPRYKVTKRGQDVTLRCDPISSHATLYWYQQALGQGPEFLTYFNYEAQPDKSGLPSDRFSAERPEGSISTLTIQRTEQRDSAMYRCASSLGAGYDTGELFFGEGSRLTVL.

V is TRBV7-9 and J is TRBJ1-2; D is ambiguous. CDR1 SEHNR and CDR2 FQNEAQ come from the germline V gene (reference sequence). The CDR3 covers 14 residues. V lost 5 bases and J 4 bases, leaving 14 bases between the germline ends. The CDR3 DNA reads TGTGCCAGCAGCACGACCGGGTCCGCCTATGGCTACACCTTC. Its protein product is CASSTTGSAYGYTF.

The CDR3 here is CASSFTGLVSNEQFF. The CDR3 DNA reads TGTGCCAGCAGTTTTACGGGACTAGTCTCCAATGAGCAGTTCTTC. This chain joins TRBV6-5 and TRBJ2-1; 8 bases align to TRBD2. The CDR3 totals 15 residues. Losses at the gene ends were 4 bases for V and 6 bases for J; bases not matched to a gene: 8. Germline V CDR1 and CDR2: MNHEY, SVGAGI.

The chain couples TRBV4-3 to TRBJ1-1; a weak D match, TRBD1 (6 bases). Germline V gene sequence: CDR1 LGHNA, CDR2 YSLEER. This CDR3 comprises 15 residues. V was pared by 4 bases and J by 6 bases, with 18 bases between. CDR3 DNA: TGCGCCAGCAGCCCCCGCACCGGGACAATCTCTGAAGCTTTCTTT. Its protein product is CASSPRTGTISEAFF.

Here the CDR3 DNA reads TGTGCCAGCAGTTCCTCCACTTCCGGGAGGGCCGGGGAGACCCAGTACTTC. Translation: CASSSSTSGRAGETQYF. The chain links TRBV28 to TRBJ2-5; 8 bases match TRBD2. Germline lookup yields CDR1 MDHEN and CDR2 SYDVKM. Trimming at V came to 4 bases and at J to 5 bases, leaving 15 bases not matched to a gene. CDR3 length: 17 residues.

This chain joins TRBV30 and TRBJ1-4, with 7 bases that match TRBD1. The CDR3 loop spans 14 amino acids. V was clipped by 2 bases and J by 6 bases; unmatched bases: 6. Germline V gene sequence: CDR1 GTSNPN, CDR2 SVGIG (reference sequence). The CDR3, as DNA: TGTGCCTGGAGTCCAGGGGGAGGAGATGAAAAACTGTTTTTT. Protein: CAWSPGGGDEKLFF.

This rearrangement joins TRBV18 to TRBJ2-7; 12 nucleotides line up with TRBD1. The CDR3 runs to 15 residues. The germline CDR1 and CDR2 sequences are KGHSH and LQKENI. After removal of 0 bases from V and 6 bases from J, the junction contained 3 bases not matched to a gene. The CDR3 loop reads CASSPPGQGAGEQYF. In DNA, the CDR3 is TGTGCCAGCTCACCACCGGGACAGGGGGCTGGCGAGCAGTACTTC.

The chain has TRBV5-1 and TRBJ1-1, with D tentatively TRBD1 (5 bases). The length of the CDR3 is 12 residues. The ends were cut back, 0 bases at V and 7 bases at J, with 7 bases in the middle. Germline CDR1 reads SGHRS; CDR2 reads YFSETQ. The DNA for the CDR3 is TGCGCCAGCAGCTTGGTAGGGGTTGAAGCTTTCTTT. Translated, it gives CASSLVGVEAFF.

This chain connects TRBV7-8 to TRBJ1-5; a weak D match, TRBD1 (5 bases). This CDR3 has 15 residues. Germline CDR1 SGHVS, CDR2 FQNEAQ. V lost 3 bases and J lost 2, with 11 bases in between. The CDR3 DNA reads TGTGCCAGCAGCTTGGGGCAGGGCCGCAATCAGCCCCAGCATTTT. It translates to CASSLGQGRNQPQHF.

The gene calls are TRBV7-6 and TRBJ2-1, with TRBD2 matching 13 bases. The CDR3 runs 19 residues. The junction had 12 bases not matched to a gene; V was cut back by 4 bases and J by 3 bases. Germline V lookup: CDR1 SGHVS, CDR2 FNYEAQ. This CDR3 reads CASSSPRTSGSQLYNEQFF. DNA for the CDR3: TGTGCCAGCAGCTCTCCGCGGACTAGCGGGAGCCAACTCTACAATGAGCAGTTCTTC.

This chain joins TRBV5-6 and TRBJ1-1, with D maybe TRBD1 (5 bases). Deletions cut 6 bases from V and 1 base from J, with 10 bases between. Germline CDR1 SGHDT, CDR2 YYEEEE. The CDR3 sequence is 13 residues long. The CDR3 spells CASKRQKNTEAFF. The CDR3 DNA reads TGTGCCAGCAAGAGACAGAAGAACACTGAAGCTTTCTTT.

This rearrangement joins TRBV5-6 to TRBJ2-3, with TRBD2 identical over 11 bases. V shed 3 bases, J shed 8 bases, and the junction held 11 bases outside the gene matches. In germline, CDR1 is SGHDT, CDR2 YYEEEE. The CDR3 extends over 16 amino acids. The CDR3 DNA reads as TGTGCCAGCAGCTCCCGATTAGCGGGAGGGCCGAGTACGCAGTATTTT. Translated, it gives CASSSRLAGGPSTQYF.

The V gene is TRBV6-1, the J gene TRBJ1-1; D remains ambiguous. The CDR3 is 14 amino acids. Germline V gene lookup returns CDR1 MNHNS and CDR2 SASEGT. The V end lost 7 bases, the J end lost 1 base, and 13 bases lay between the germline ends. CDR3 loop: CASTKRTENTEAFF. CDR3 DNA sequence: TGTGCCAGCACCAAAAGGACTGAGAACACTGAAGCTTTCTTT.

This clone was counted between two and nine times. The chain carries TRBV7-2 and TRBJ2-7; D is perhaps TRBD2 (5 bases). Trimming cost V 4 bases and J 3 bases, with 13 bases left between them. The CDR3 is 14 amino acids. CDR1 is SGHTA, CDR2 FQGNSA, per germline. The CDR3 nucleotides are TGTGCCAGCAGCTCCGGTCCGGGAAACTACGAGCAGTACTTC. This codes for CASSSGPGNYEQYF.

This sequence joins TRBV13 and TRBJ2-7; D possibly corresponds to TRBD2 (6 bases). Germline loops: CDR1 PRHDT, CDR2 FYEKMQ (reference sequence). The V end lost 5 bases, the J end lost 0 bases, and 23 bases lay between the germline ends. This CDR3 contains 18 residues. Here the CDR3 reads CASSPPLVRSGISYEQYF. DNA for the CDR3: TGTGCCAGCAGCCCACCACTCGTACGTAGCGGAATCTCCTACGAGCAGTACTTC.

CDR3 in amino acids: CAISDKGASKLYEQYF. In DNA form, the CDR3 reads TGTGCCATCAGTGATAAGGGGGCGAGTAAGTTGTACGAGCAGTACTTC. This chain joins TRBV10-3 and TRBJ2-7; 7 bases fit TRBD1. The V gene's germline CDR1 is ENHRY and CDR2 SYGVKD. With V trimmed by 3 bases and J by 4 bases, 12 bases remained unmatched. The CDR3 covers 16 residues.

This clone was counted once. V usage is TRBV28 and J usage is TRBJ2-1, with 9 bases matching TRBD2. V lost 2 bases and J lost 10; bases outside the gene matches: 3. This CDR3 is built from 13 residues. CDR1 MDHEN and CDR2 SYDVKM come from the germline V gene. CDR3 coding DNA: TGTGCCAGCAGTTTACTAGCGGGGAGGGAGCAGTTCTTC. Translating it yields CASSLLAGREQFF. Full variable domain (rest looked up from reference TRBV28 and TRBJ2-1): DVKVTQSSRYLVKRTGEKVFLECVQDMDHENMFWYRQDPGLGLRLIYFSYDVKMKEKGDIPEGYSVSREKKERFSLILESASTNQTSMYLCASSLLAGREQFFGPGTRLTVL.

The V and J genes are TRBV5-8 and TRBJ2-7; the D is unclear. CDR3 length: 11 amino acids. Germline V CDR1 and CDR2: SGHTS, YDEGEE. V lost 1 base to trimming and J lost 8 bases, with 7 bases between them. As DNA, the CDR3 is TGTGCCAGCAGCTTGACAGTACAGCAGTACTTC. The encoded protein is CASSLTVQQYF. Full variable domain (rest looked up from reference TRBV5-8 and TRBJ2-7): EAGVTQSPTHLIKTRGQQATLRCSPISGHTSVYWYQQALGLGLQFLLWYDEGEERNRGNFPPRFSGRQFPNYSSELNVNALELEDSALYLCASSLTVQQYFGPGTRLTVT.

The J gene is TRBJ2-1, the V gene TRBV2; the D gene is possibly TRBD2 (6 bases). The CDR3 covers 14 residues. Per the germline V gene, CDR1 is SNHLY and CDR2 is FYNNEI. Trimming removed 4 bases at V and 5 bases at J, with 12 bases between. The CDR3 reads CASSVGREDNEQFF. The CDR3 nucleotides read TGTGCCAGCAGTGTCGGGAGAGAGGACAATGAGCAGTTCTTC.

Here the CDR3 DNA reads TGTGCCAGCAGCGGACTAGCGGCCTTGGGGGAGCAGTTCTTC. This codes for CASSGLAALGEQFF. The chain has TRBV6-5 and TRBJ2-1; TRBD2 aligns across 10 bases. Germline CDR1 is MNHEY and CDR2 is SVGAGI. The CDR3 has 14 residues. Trimming removed 6 bases from V and 10 bases from J; junction bases left unmatched: 9.

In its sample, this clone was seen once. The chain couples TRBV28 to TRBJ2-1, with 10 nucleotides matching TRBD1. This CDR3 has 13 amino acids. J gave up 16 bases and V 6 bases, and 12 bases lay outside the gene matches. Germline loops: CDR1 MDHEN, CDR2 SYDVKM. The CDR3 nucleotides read TGTGCCAGCAGACCTACAGACAGGGGGCGGAGATTCTTC. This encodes CASRPTDRGRRFF.

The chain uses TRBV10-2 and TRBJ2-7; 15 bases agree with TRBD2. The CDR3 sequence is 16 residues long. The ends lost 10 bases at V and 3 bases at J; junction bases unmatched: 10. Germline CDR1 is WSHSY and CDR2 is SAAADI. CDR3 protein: CATEGLAGGKYYEQYF. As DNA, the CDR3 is TGCGCCACCGAAGGACTAGCGGGAGGGAAATACTACGAGCAGTACTTC.